This T cell receptor beta chain was sequenced in a study of tissue T cells after allogeneic stem cell transplantation. Germline CDR1 is SGHNT and CDR2 is YYREEE (reference sequence). The CDR3 spans 13 residues. The V end was cut by 1 base, the J end by 3 bases, with 8 bases between. On this clone: Other DNA sequences within the sample encode an identical CDR3.

Clones were sequenced by immunoSEQ multiplex PCR, and TCRdb holds only the in-frame ones, with some missing. Of 10,000 or so clones in the sample, approximately 64% were seen once. This specimen was tissue from the ileum, taken at autopsy. The chain employs TRBV5-4 and TRBJ2-7, with D uncertain. This TCR was sampled from a woman aged 18-49 years with breast cancer. For the CDR3, the DNA is TGTGCCAGCAGCTTGACGGGCGGCTACGAGCAGTACTTC. It yields the protein CASSLTGGYEQYF.